Presented here are 12 T cell receptor beta chains from one specimen sequenced in a study of neurological immune-mediated disorders. TCRdb reprocessed the 5' RACE reads via MiXCR and lists one record per CDR3 protein. The repertoire holds roughly 10,000 distinct CDR3 sequences, with 22% as singletons. The specimen sequenced was CD8+ T cells from blood. These receptors came from a woman in her forties with multiple sclerosis.

This clonotype was seen many times. The CDR3 DNA follows: TGTGCCAGCAGCTTAGAGAACAGGCGGACGCAGTATTTT. This encodes CASSLENRRTQYF. The chain couples TRBV7-9 to TRBJ2-3; the D gene is possibly TRBD1 (5 bases). V dropped 1 base and J dropped 9 bases, with 11 bases sitting between them. Germline V gene lookup returns CDR1 SEHNR and CDR2 FQNEAQ (reference sequence). The CDR3 runs 13 residues. Drawing the rest from reference TRBV7-9 and TRBJ2-3, the complete variable domain is DTGVSQNPRHKITKRGQNVTFRCDPISEHNRLYWYRQTLGQGPEFLTYFQNEAQLEKSRLLSDRFSAERPKGSFSTLEIQRTEQGDSAMYLCASSLENRRTQYFGPGTRLTVL.

V usage is TRBV4-1 and J usage is TRBJ1-5, with 9 bases fitting TRBD1. V shed 3 bases and J 7 bases; nucleotides not matched to a gene: 10. This CDR3 has 16 amino acids. CDR1 MGHRA and CDR2 YSYEKL come from the germline V gene. The CDR3 bases are TGCGCCAGCAGCCAGGCCGGGACAGGGACAGGGCAGCCCCAGCATTTT. Translated, it gives CASSQAGTGTGQPQHF.

This clonotype occurred many times. This chain connects TRBV12-3 or TRBV12-4 to TRBJ1-5; 7 nucleotides line up with TRBD1. Trimming took 3 bases from V and 3 from J; bases not matched to a gene: 5. The CDR3 totals 15 residues. The CDR3 nucleotides read TGTGCCAGCAGTTTGATACAGGGGAACAATCAGCCCCAGCATTTT. Its translation is CASSLIQGNNQPQHF.

The V gene is TRBV3-1, the J gene TRBJ2-7, with D possibly being TRBD1 (5 bases). CDR3 length equals 12 residues. The V end lost 0 bases, the J end lost 6 bases, and 6 bases lay between the germline ends. Germline CDR1 LGHDT, CDR2 YNNKEL (reference sequence). CDR3 protein: CASSQDQGEQYF. Written as DNA, the CDR3 is TGTGCCAGCAGCCAAGATCAGGGCGAGCAGTACTTC.

By sample fraction, this clonotype is medium-sized. J is TRBJ2-5 and V is TRBV4-2, with D perhaps TRBD2 (5 bases). This CDR3 spans 15 amino acids. Deletions cut 0 bases from V and 5 bases from J, with 13 bases between. Germline V CDR1 and CDR2: LGHNA, YNFKEQ. CDR3 coding DNA: TGTGCCAGCAGCCAAGATGGGAGCGTCGGCGAGACCCAGTACTTC. Amino acid sequence: CASSQDGSVGETQYF.

This clonotype appeared a few times. This rearrangement joins TRBV10-3 to TRBJ1-6; 7 bases align to TRBD1. V dropped 7 bases and J dropped 5; count of bases not matched to a gene: 11. The CDR3 is 16 amino acids. CDR1 is ENHRY, CDR2 SYGVKD, per germline. CDR3 loop: CAITVTGSKDNSPLHF. The CDR3 region has the DNA TGTGCCATCACCGTGACAGGGAGCAAAGATAATTCACCCCTCCACTTT.

The chain is built from TRBV29-1 and TRBJ1-2; 7 nucleotides line up with TRBD1. CDR1 and CDR2 (germline): SQVTM, ANQGSEA. The CDR3 loop spans 11 amino acids. V gave up 5 bases and J gave up 7 bases; unmatched junction bases: 4. CDR3: CSVTTGSGYTF. The CDR3 nucleotides read TGCAGCGTTACGACAGGGTCTGGCTACACCTTC. The whole variable domain, filled in from reference TRBV29-1 and TRBJ1-2, reads SAVISQKPSRDICQRGTSLTIQCQVDSQVTMMFWYRQQPGQSLTLIATANQGSEATYESGFVIDKFPISRPNLTFSTLTVSNMSPEDSSIYLCSVTTGSGYTFGSGTRLTVV.

This clonotype showed up many times. DNA for the CDR3: TGTGCCAGCAGCTTAGAGGCCAGGGACTCCTACGAGCAGTACTTC. Its protein is CASSLEARDSYEQYF. The rearrangement joins TRBV11-2 to TRBJ2-7; TRBD1 might be the D (5 bases). This CDR3 comprises 15 residues. With 0 bases removed from V and 0 bases from J, the gap between germline ends came to 9 bases. Germline-derived CDR1 and CDR2 are SGHAT and FQNNGV.

This clonotype is categorized as medium-sized. J is TRBJ2-3 and V is TRBV21-1; whether TRBD1, the table's D call, matches the DNA was not checked. TRBV21-1 is flagged as a pseudogene. The CDR3 sequence is 14 residues long. CDR3 amino acids: CASSFNRGSDTQYF. As DNA, the CDR3 is TGTGCCAGCAGCTTCAACAGGGGGAGCGATACGCAGTATTTT.

This clonotype was counted ten times or more. This chain joins TRBV5-1 and TRBJ2-7; 7 bases are shared with TRBD1. This CDR3 has 12 amino acids. V trimming: 0 bases; J trimming: 13 bases; junction bases outside the gene matches: 7. Germline CDR1 and CDR2: SGHRS and YFSETQ. The chain's CDR3 is CASSLAGTEFYF. The CDR3 DNA reads as TGCGCCAGCAGCTTGGCCGGGACAGAGTTCTACTTC.

This clonotype was seen many times. This may arise from a read error, as a much more abundant clone is one base away. The conserved phenylalanine or tryptophan is not found at the CDR3 terminus, so this likely reflects a read error. The gene calls are TRBV9 and TRBJ1-2, with TRBD1 as a possible D gene (6 bases). V lost 3 bases and J 8 bases, leaving 17 bases between the germline ends. CDR3 length: 14 residues. Per germline, CDR1 SGDLS and CDR2 YYNGEE. CDR3 amino acids: CASSGILTGRGYTI. CDR3 coding DNA: TGTGCCAGCAGCGGAATACTAACAGGGCGAGGCTACACCATC.

V and J are TRBV15 and TRBJ1-6; the D is unclear. The germline gives CDR1 LNHNV, CDR2 YYDKDF (reference sequence). CDR3 size: 13 residues. Between the trimmed V and J ends, which lost 0 bases and 12 bases, there was a span of 9 bases. In DNA form, the CDR3 reads TGTGCCACCAGCAGAGATTCAGTCCTACCCCTCCACTTT. This translates into CATSRDSVLPLHF.